This entry lists 27 T cell receptor beta chains sequenced from one sample in a study of T cells in localized non-small cell lung cancer. Repertoires were generated with immunoSEQ multiplex PCR, while TCRdb's copy carries only in-frame clones and drops some. The sample includes about 59,000 clones, 70% to 90% of them seen just once. Sequencing was performed on peripheral blood, taken before any cancer treatment. These receptors originate from a man between 40 and 70 years old with stage I squamous cell lung carcinoma.

The V and J genes are TRBV6-1 and TRBJ1-2; 7 bases are a match to TRBD1. CDR1 and CDR2 (germline): MNHNS, SASEGT. With V trimmed by 7 bases and J by 3 bases, 5 bases remained unmatched. This CDR3 has 13 residues. The CDR3 here is CASTNRGYYGYTF. The CDR3 nucleotides are TGTGCCAGCACCAACAGGGGTTACTATGGCTACACCTTC.

The rearrangement joins TRBV4-3 to TRBJ2-3; D could derive from TRBD1 or TRBD2 (5 bases each). Trimming cost V 0 bases and J 2 bases, with 21 bases left between them. This CDR3 region has 19 residues. CDR1 and CDR2 (germline): LGHNA, YSLEER. CDR3 sequence (DNA): TGCGCCAGCAGCCAAGAAGGGGCCCCGGGACGTAGCAACACAGATACGCAGTATTTT. Its translation is CASSQEGAPGRSNTDTQYF.

The chain links TRBV7-2 to TRBJ2-7; the D gene is possibly TRBD2 (6 bases). The germline V gene has CDR1 SGHTA and CDR2 FQGNSA. The CDR3 runs to 15 residues. Trimming cost V 1 base and J 2 bases, with 12 bases left between them. CDR3 coding DNA: TGTGCCAGCAGCTTAGGTGTTAGCGGAACCTACGAGCAGTACTTC. Protein product: CASSLGVSGTYEQYF.

The genes are TRBV18 and TRBJ1-4; D gene unclear. Germline assignment: CDR1 KGHSH and CDR2 LQKENI. This CDR3 has 15 residues. Trimming took 3 bases from V and 0 from J, leaving 8 bases between them. Here the CDR3 DNA reads TGTGCCAGCTCACCTTCCGGGTCAACTAATGAAAAACTGTTTTTT. This sequence encodes CASSPSGSTNEKLFF.

This chain joins TRBV30 and TRBJ1-1, with 7 nucleotides matching TRBD1. V trimming: 3 bases; J trimming: 4 bases; junction bases outside the gene matches: 8. Germline CDR1 reads GTSNPN; CDR2 reads SVGIG (reference sequence). The length of the CDR3 is 14 residues. CDR3 nucleotides: TGTGCCTGGAGCTCCCCCGACAGGGTCACTGAAGCTTTCTTT. Translation gives CAWSSPDRVTEAFF.

This chain links TRBV29-1 with TRBJ2-3, with TRBD2 matching over 7 bases. The CDR3 loop spans 13 amino acids. J lost 6 bases, V lost 4 bases, and 7 bases had no gene match. CDR1 is SQVTM, CDR2 ANQGSEA, per germline. CDR3 DNA sequence: TGCAGCGTTGGTGCTGGCGGGAGCGATACGCAGTATTTT. Protein: CSVGAGGSDTQYF.

The CDR3 nucleotides read TGTGCCAGCAGTGCACAAGCGGGAGTAAATGAGCAGTTCTTC. This gives the protein CASSAQAGVNEQFF. The V call is TRBV2, the J call TRBJ2-1, with 8 bases fitting TRBD2. Germline V gives CDR1 SNHLY, CDR2 FYNNEI. V dropped 4 bases and J dropped 7; count of bases not matched to a gene: 6. There are 14 residues in the CDR3.

The genes are TRBV5-6 and TRBJ1-5; tentative D call: TRBD1 (5 bases). This CDR3 comprises 13 residues. The V end was cut by 4 bases, the J end by 9 bases, with 14 bases between. Germline values: CDR1 SGHDT, CDR2 YYEEEE. The CDR3 DNA is TGTGCCAGCAGCCCCTTTGAGGGGCGGCCCCAGCATTTT. Translated, it gives CASSPFEGRPQHF.

The CDR3 nucleotides are TGTGCCAGCAGTTACGGGACAGGGGTCACCGGGGAGCTGTTTTTT. Translating gives CASSYGTGVTGELFF. The V call is TRBV6-5, the J call TRBJ2-2, with TRBD1 matching 10 bases. The CDR3 sequence is 15 residues long. Trimming removed 2 bases from V and 4 bases from J; junction bases left unmatched: 1. The germline V gene encodes CDR1 MNHEY and CDR2 SVGAGI.

V usage is TRBV1 and J usage is TRBJ2-1; no check of the table's D call, TRBD2, against the DNA was made. TRBV1 constitutes a pseudogene. There are 18 residues in the CDR3. In DNA, the CDR3 is TGCACCAGCAGCCAAGAAAGGACTAGCGGGAGGGCCATCAATGAGCAGTTCTTC. The encoded protein is CTSSQERTSGRAINEQFF.

This chain uses TRBV5-1 with TRBJ2-3, with a possible D match to TRBD2 (5 bases). CDR1 SGHRS and CDR2 YFSETQ come from the germline V gene. V was shortened by 1 base and J by 2 bases, with 14 bases between the two germline ends. The CDR3 length is 16 residues. This CDR3 reads CASSLYGLASTDTQYF. CDR3 sequence (DNA): TGCGCCAGCAGCTTGTATGGTCTAGCCTCCACAGATACGCAGTATTTT.

This chain uses TRBV19 with TRBJ2-5; 11 bases are shared with TRBD1. The CDR3 has 13 amino acids. CDR1 is LNHDA and CDR2 is SQIVND in the germline V gene (reference sequence). The junction had 4 bases not matched to a gene; V was cut back by 8 bases and J by 5 bases. In DNA form, the CDR3 reads TGTGCCAGTGGACAGGGGGCGCGTGAGACCCAGTACTTC. Translation gives CASGQGARETQYF.

This chain uses TRBV7-2 with TRBJ1-3, with 10 bases lining up with TRBD1. V gave up 1 base and J gave up 2 bases; unmatched junction bases: 2. Germline values: CDR1 SGHTA, CDR2 FQGNSA. This CDR3 has 16 amino acids. Here the CDR3 reads CASSLGGQGTGNTIYF. In DNA, the CDR3 is TGTGCCAGCAGCTTAGGGGGACAGGGGACTGGAAACACCATATATTTT. The whole variable domain, remainder taken from reference TRBV7-2 and TRBJ1-3, is GAGVSQSPSNKVTEKGKDVELRCDPISGHTALYWYRQSLGQGLEFLIYFQGNSAPDKSGLPSDRFSAERTGGSVSTLTIQRTQQEDSAVYLCASSLGGQGTGNTIYFGEGSWLTVV.

The rearrangement uses TRBV29-1 and TRBJ2-7; 9 bases fit TRBD2. CDR3 length: 14 residues. CDR1 is SQVTM and CDR2 is ANQGSEA in the germline V gene. The V gene end was trimmed by 2 bases and the J gene end by 6 bases; junction bases not matched to a gene: 8. DNA for the CDR3: TGCAGCGTTGAAAAATTTAGCGGGAGTAGCGAGCAGTACTTC. Translated, it gives CSVEKFSGSSEQYF.

J is TRBJ1-2 and V is TRBV7-8; TRBD1 matches 7 bases. V lost 5 bases to trimming and J lost 6 bases; unmatched junction nucleotides: 9. Germline lookup yields CDR1 SGHVS and CDR2 FQNEAQ. CDR3 length equals 14 residues. The CDR3 coding sequence is TGTGCCAGCAGCAGCCTGACAGGGTGGAATGGCTACACCTTC. Translated, it gives CASSSLTGWNGYTF.

CDR3: CASSSDYGYTF. In DNA, the CDR3 is TGTGCCAGCAGTTCAGACTATGGCTACACCTTC. This chain connects TRBV28 to TRBJ1-2; D remains unclear. This CDR3 has 11 residues. Germline V gene data show CDR1 as MDHEN and CDR2 as SYDVKM. V lost 4 bases, J lost 3 bases, and 3 bases lay in between.

This sequence joins TRBV12-5 and TRBJ2-2, with D possibly being TRBD1 (5 bases). The V end was cut by 1 base, the J end by 4 bases, with 7 bases between. Germline CDR1 reads LGHNT; CDR2 reads FRNRAP. This CDR3 contains 14 residues. The CDR3 spells CASGLEGATGELFF. The CDR3, as DNA: TGTGCTAGTGGTTTGGAAGGGGCCACCGGGGAGCTGTTTTTT.

The chain links TRBV7-2 to TRBJ2-7; 9 bases line up with TRBD1. Germline V CDR1 and CDR2: SGHTA, FQGNSA. J gave up 1 base and V 8 bases, and 3 bases lay outside the gene matches. There are 13 residues in the CDR3. CDR3 amino acids: CASRGQGSYEQYF. CDR3 sequence (DNA): TGTGCCAGCCGGGGACAGGGTTCCTACGAGCAGTACTTC.

The V gene is TRBV4-2, the J gene TRBJ1-5, with D unresolved. The germline CDR1 and CDR2 sequences are LGHNA and YNFKEQ. The CDR3 contains 16 residues. Trimming removed 0 bases at V and 0 bases at J, with 9 bases between. CDR3 DNA: TGTGCCAGCAGCCAAGATGAAGGAGATAGCAATCAGCCCCAGCATTTT. Translating it yields CASSQDEGDSNQPQHF.

About this clone itself: This CDR3 is also generated by other DNA sequences in the sample. V and J are TRBV11-3 and TRBJ2-3; D unresolved. The CDR3 extends over 14 amino acids. V gave up 1 base and J gave up 0 bases, with 5 bases separating them. Germline V gives CDR1 SGHNT, CDR2 YENEEA. The CDR3: CASSLAASTDTQYF. For the CDR3, the DNA is TGTGCCAGCAGCTTAGCGGCTAGCACAGATACGCAGTATTTT.

The chain carries TRBV18 and TRBJ2-3, with 9 nucleotides matching TRBD2. Trimming removed 3 bases from V and 3 bases from J; junction bases left unmatched: 10. CDR1 and CDR2 (germline): KGHSH, LQKENI. The CDR3 sequence is 17 residues long. CDR3: CASSPQTSGGYTDTQYF. In nucleotides, the CDR3 is TGTGCCAGCTCACCGCAGACTAGCGGTGGGTATACAGATACGCAGTATTTT.

This rearrangement joins TRBV27 to TRBJ1-2; unclear D gene. V lost 4 bases and J 4 bases, leaving 16 bases between the germline ends. The germline V gene encodes CDR1 MNHEY and CDR2 SMNVEV (reference sequence). This CDR3 region has 15 residues. The DNA for the CDR3 is TGTGCCAGCAGTTCGACCGGGTCGAACCTCTATGGCTACACCTTC. This translates into CASSSTGSNLYGYTF.

The chain is built from TRBV7-3 and TRBJ2-1; 9 bases are a match to TRBD1. V was pared by 2 bases and J by 8 bases, with 10 bases of the junction left unmatched. Germline lookup yields CDR1 SGHTA and CDR2 FQGTGA. This CDR3 is 16 amino acids long. The CDR3 bases are TGTGCCAGCAGCTTACCTGCCGGGACAGGGACAGATGAGCAGTTCTTC. This encodes CASSLPAGTGTDEQFF. The full variable domain, in which reference TRBV7-3 and TRBJ2-1 provide the parts outside the CDR3, is GAGVSQTPSNKVTEKGKYVELRCDPISGHTALYWYRQSLGQGPEFLIYFQGTGAADDSGLPNDRFFAVRPEGSVSTLKIQRTERGDSAVYLCASSLPAGTGTDEQFFGPGTRLTVL.

The genes are TRBV6-5 and TRBJ2-3, with 7 bases aligning to TRBD1. The CDR3 runs to 14 residues. V lost 6 bases and J lost 0; bases outside the gene matches: 3. Germline V gene data show CDR1 as MNHEY and CDR2 as SVGAGI. The CDR3 reads CASRYRGSTDTQYF. For the CDR3, the DNA is TGTGCCAGCAGGTACAGGGGAAGCACAGATACGCAGTATTTT.

The V gene is TRBV4-1, the J gene TRBJ2-7; unclear D gene. V lost 0 bases, J lost 10 bases, and 10 bases lay in between. Germline-derived CDR1 and CDR2 are MGHRA and YSYEKL. The CDR3 length is 12 residues. The CDR3 reads CASSQENVGQYF. The CDR3 DNA follows: TGCGCCAGCAGCCAAGAGAACGTCGGACAGTACTTC.

The chain employs TRBV7-3 and TRBJ2-1; D remains unclear. Per the germline V gene, CDR1 is SGHTA and CDR2 is FQGTGA. The CDR3 has 12 amino acids. V lost 5 bases, J lost 5 bases, and 7 bases lay in between. In DNA, the CDR3 is TGTGCCAGCAGCCAACTTAACAATGAGCAGTTCTTC. Translated, it gives CASSQLNNEQFF.

V usage is TRBV7-2 and J usage is TRBJ2-7; 10 bases fit TRBD1. The CDR3 is 16 amino acids. CDR1 and CDR2 (germline): SGHTA, FQGNSA. The trim removed 2 bases at V and 4 bases at J, leaving 8 bases unmatched. CDR3 in DNA: TGTGCCAGCAGCTTAACTCCGGGACAGGGGAGGTACGAGCAGTACTTC. Encoded protein: CASSLTPGQGRYEQYF. Looking up the rest from reference TRBV7-2 and TRBJ2-7 gives the full variable domain: GAGVSQSPSNKVTEKGKDVELRCDPISGHTALYWYRQSLGQGLEFLIYFQGNSAPDKSGLPSDRFSAERTGGSVSTLTIQRTQQEDSAVYLCASSLTPGQGRYEQYFGPGTRLTVT.